Listed below are T cell receptor beta chains from one sample, sequenced in a study of cytomegalovirus exposure and HLA in healthy donors. TCRdb's copy holds only in-frame clones and misses some; the assay was immunoSEQ multiplex PCR. Among some 190,000 clones listed, about nine tenths were seen once. Input material: PBMCs. The receptor set was obtained from a man aged 30 to 39 in good health and CMV-seronegative. Each CDR3 is given with its conserved first and last residue. A D gene is named only where the DNA matches it firmly. Not all rows give a size; the values are once, few, many and, for expanded clones, a class.

j_call v_call d_call clone_size cdr3_aa cdr3_nt
TRBJ1-2 TRBV5-4 NA NA CASSLGQTYGYTF TGTGCCAGCAGCCTTGGACAAACTTATGGCTACACCTTC
TRBJ1-1 TRBV19 NA once CASSPGIAEAFF TGTGCCAGTAGTCCAGGGATAGCTGAAGCTTTCTTT
TRBJ1-1 TRBV15 NA NA CATSRTRGEAFF TGTGCCACCAGCAGAACCCGAGGAGAAGCTTTCTTT
TRBJ2-5 TRBV15 NA NA CATSRIATSETQYF TGTGCCACCAGCAGGATAGCGACGTCGGAGACCCAGTACTTC
TRBJ1-2 TRBV6-5 NA NA CASSYSAANYGYTF TGTGCCAGCAGTTACTCGGCAGCTAACTATGGCTACACCTTC
TRBJ1-2 TRBV13 TRBD1 NA CASSWTGMLNYGYTF TGTGCCAGCAGCTGGACAGGGATGCTAAACTATGGCTACACCTTC
TRBJ2-5 TRBV7-9 NA NA CASSLGSQETQYF TGTGCCAGCAGCTTGGGCAGCCAAGAGACCCAGTACTTC
TRBJ2-5 TRBV19 TRBD1 NA CASGTGGRTQYF TGTGCCAGTGGAACAGGGGGGCGGACCCAGTACTTC
TRBJ1-4 TRBV30 NA NA CAWSVRKGGNEKLFF TGTGCCTGGAGTGTACGGAAAGGAGGGAATGAAAAACTGTTTTTT
TRBJ2-3 TRBV7-9 TRBD2 NA CASSPPLAGGTDTQYF TGTGCCAGCAGCCCCCCCTTAGCGGGGGGCACAGATACGCAGTATTTT
TRBJ2-6 TRBV7-6 NA once CASSLATYRAGANVLTF TGTGCCAGCAGCTTAGCGACATATCGAGCTGGGGCCAACGTCCTGACTTTC
TRBJ2-1 TRBV7-2 TRBD2 few CASSPGLAPEYNEQFF TGTGCCAGCAGCCCTGGACTAGCGCCCGAATACAATGAGCAGTTCTTC